This entry lists 21 T cell receptor beta chains sequenced from one sample in a study of human T cells and chemical hapten exposure. TCRdb re-analysed the RACE reads in MiXCR, keeping a single row per CDR3 protein. Here the sample spans 250,000 to 300,000 distinct CDR3 sequences, approximately 7.5% being singletons. This sample's time point: pre-sensitization, week 0. The treatment: therapeutic diphenylcyclopropenone sensitization with weekly scalp DPC. The specimen comprised whole blood, sampled in connection with sensitization to the hapten diphenylcyclopropenone (DPC). The receptors here all came from a man aged 18 to 29 with alopecia areata. Some clones in this sample may be carry-over from other donors' samples.

The J gene is TRBJ1-4, the V gene TRBV12-3 or TRBV12-4; 7 bases are shared with TRBD1. This CDR3 comprises 14 residues. V was clipped by 6 bases and J by 8 bases; unmatched bases: 9. The DNA for the CDR3 is TGTGCCAGCAGCCAAGACAGGGTGAAGGAAAAACTGTTTTTT. Protein: CASSQDRVKEKLFF.

This clonotype has at least ten counts. The gene calls are TRBV4-3 and TRBJ2-2, with D tentatively TRBD2 (6 bases). Per germline, CDR1 LGHNA and CDR2 YSLEER. V gave up 5 bases and J gave up 3 bases, with 13 bases separating them. This CDR3 has 15 amino acids. CDR3 nucleotide sequence: TGCGCCAGCAGCTCCGACTGGGGGGACACCGGGGAGCTGTTTTTT. This gives the protein CASSSDWGDTGELFF.

This clonotype has only a few counts. The CDR3 protein is CASSKDRGLATEAFF. CDR3 bases: TGTGCCAGCAGCAAAGACAGGGGGCTCGCCACTGAAGCTTTCTTT. V gene TRBV5-6 combines with J gene TRBJ1-1; 10 nucleotides line up with TRBD1. Germline CDR1 and CDR2: SGHDT and YYEEEE. The CDR3 extends over 15 amino acids. V dropped 4 bases and J dropped 4; count of bases not matched to a gene: 7. The entire variable domain, with the rest obtained from reference TRBV5-6 and TRBJ1-1, is as follows: DAGVTQSPTHLIKTRGQQVTLRCSPKSGHDTVSWYQQALGQGPQFIFQYYEEEERQRGNFPDRFSGHQFPNYSSELNVNALLLGDSALYLCASSKDRGLATEAFFGQGTRLTVV.

The DNA of the CDR3 is TGTGCCAGCAGCTTAATTGCAGGGCTAGCCAAAAACATTCAGTACTTC. This sequence encodes CASSLIAGLAKNIQYF. The chain joins TRBV7-2 to TRBJ2-4; TRBD1 might be the D (5 bases). The germline gives CDR1 SGHTA, CDR2 FQGNSA. V was trimmed by 2 bases and J by 0 bases, leaving 11 bases between them. The CDR3 contains 16 residues.

This clonotype was counted at least ten times. The gene calls are TRBV4-1 and TRBJ2-2; D remains unclear. CDR1 MGHRA and CDR2 YSYEKL come from the germline V gene. This CDR3 has 16 residues. Trimming stripped 2 bases from V and 3 bases from J, with 13 bases between. This chain's CDR3 is CASSQRLATDTGELFF. The CDR3, as DNA: TGCGCCAGCAGCCAAAGATTGGCCACGGACACCGGGGAGCTGTTTTTT.

V and J are TRBV6-2 or TRBV6-3 and TRBJ2-5; D unresolved. The CDR3 consists of 13 residues. Trimming removed 4 bases at V and 5 bases at J, with 11 bases between. Germline CDR1 is MNHEY and CDR2 is SVGEGT. CDR3 sequence (DNA): TGTGCCAGCAGTTCCCAGTCTGGGGAGACCCAGTACTTC. It specifies CASSSQSGETQYF.

This clonotype was observed at least ten times. The germline gene is not matched at one end of the junction; a read error may be the cause. The rearrangement links TRBV4-3 to TRBJ1-5; the D is unclear. This CDR3 has 17 residues. In germline, CDR1 is LGHNA, CDR2 YSLEER. The CDR3 sequence is CASSPSLTRGRNQAQHF. CDR3 DNA sequence: TGCGCCAGCAGCCCGAGTCTGACCCGGGGAAGGAATCAGGCCCAGCATTTT.

This clonotype has just a few counts. V and J are TRBV6-2 or TRBV6-3 and TRBJ2-3; D uncertain. V was clipped by 4 bases and J by 0 bases, with 14 bases between them. The CDR3 covers 16 residues. Germline loops: CDR1 MNHEY, CDR2 SVGEGT. Here the CDR3 DNA reads TGTGCCAGCAGTTCCCGGTCCCTTTCTAGCACAGATACGCAGTATTTT. Its translation: CASSSRSLSSTDTQYF.

This clonotype appeared a few times. The rearrangement links TRBV28 to TRBJ2-7; a weak D match, TRBD2 (6 bases). The CDR3 is 14 amino acids. CDR1 and CDR2 (germline): MDHEN, SYDVKM. V lost 8 bases and J lost 2, with 16 bases in between. CDR3 sequence: CASVSGLPPYEQYF. The DNA for the CDR3 is TGTGCCAGCGTATCGGGACTTCCTCCCTACGAGCAGTACTTC. Looking up the rest from reference TRBV28 and TRBJ2-7 gives the full variable domain: DVKVTQSSRYLVKRTGEKVFLECVQDMDHENMFWYRQDPGLGLRLIYFSYDVKMKEKGDIPEGYSVSREKKERFSLILESASTNQTSMYLCASVSGLPPYEQYFGPGTRLTVT.

This clonotype has only a few counts. The gene calls are TRBV7-2 and TRBJ2-3, with D perhaps assigned TRBD1 or TRBD2 (5 bases each). Trimming removed 1 base from V and 8 bases from J, with 19 bases in between. The CDR3 loop spans 16 amino acids. The germline gives CDR1 SGHTA, CDR2 FQGNSA. The chain's CDR3 is CASSLGLGRAGLTQYF. In DNA form, the CDR3 reads TGTGCCAGCAGCTTAGGATTGGGCAGGGCAGGACTTACGCAGTATTTT.

V gene TRBV6-5 combines with J gene TRBJ2-1; 7 positions match TRBD1. Per germline, CDR1 MNHEY and CDR2 SVGAGI. The ends lost 6 bases at V and 2 bases at J; junction bases unmatched: 7. The length of the CDR3 is 15 residues. For the CDR3, the DNA is TGTGCCAGCAGGGCTACAGGGGTGCCCTACAATGAGCAGTTCTTC. Protein sequence: CASRATGVPYNEQFF.

The chain recombines TRBV12-3 or TRBV12-4 with TRBJ2-3, with D tentatively TRBD1 or TRBD2 (6 bases each). The CDR3 covers 15 residues. V dropped 6 bases and J dropped 5 bases, with 18 bases sitting between them. CDR3 coding DNA: TGTGCCAGCAGCCTATTCGTTAGGGGGGAAGATACGCAGTATTTT. Protein product: CASSLFVRGEDTQYF.

The rearrangement links TRBV27 to TRBJ2-6; perhaps TRBD1 as D (6 bases). Germline values: CDR1 MNHEY, CDR2 SMNVEV (reference sequence). Deletions cut 7 bases from V and 4 bases from J, with 17 bases between. This CDR3 is 16 amino acids long. The DNA of the CDR3 is TGTGCCAGCACCTCCCGAGGGGGAAGAGGGGCCAACGTCCTGACTTTC. It specifies CASTSRGGRGANVLTF.

Turning to this clonotype: This may be a read error: a much more frequent sequence differs by one nucleotide. The chain has TRBV4-3 and TRBJ1-1; maybe TRBD1 (6 bases). This CDR3 region has 12 residues. CDR1 and CDR2 (germline): LGHNA, YSLEER. Trimming left V 2 bases short and J 14 bases short, with 15 bases between. DNA for the CDR3: TGCGCCAGCAGCCAAAGCCAGGGGCCGGGATTCTTT. Residues: CASSQSQGPGFF.

This clonotype was seen only a few times. The chain couples TRBV6-5 to TRBJ1-2, with 7 bases fitting TRBD1. The CDR3 length is 12 residues. Germline CDR1 reads MNHEY; CDR2 reads SVGAGI. The J segment lost 3 bases and the V segment lost 6 bases, leaving 1 base of the junction unmatched. CDR3 region: CASRTGDYGYTF. CDR3 bases: TGTGCCAGCAGAACAGGGGACTATGGCTACACCTTC.

This chain uses TRBV10-3 with TRBJ2-5; TRBD2 matches at 8 bases. Germline CDR1 and CDR2: ENHRY and SYGVKD. J lost 5 bases, V lost 3 bases, and 2 bases had no gene match. The CDR3 sequence is 13 residues long. The DNA of the CDR3 is TGTGCCATCAGTGATGGGACTAGTGAGACCCAGTACTTC. It is translated as CAISDGTSETQYF.

This clonotype was seen repeatedly, ten times or more. The chain employs TRBV4-3 and TRBJ2-7, with 8 bases lining up with TRBD1. The germline CDR1 and CDR2 sequences are LGHNA and YSLEER. The CDR3 runs 15 residues. V dropped 2 bases and J dropped 3; count of bases not matched to a gene: 6. CDR3 sequence reads: CASSQSTGVYYEQYF. The CDR3, as DNA: TGCGCCAGCAGCCAATCGACAGGGGTTTACTACGAGCAGTACTTC.

This clonotype showed up many times. The CDR3 nucleotides read TGCAGCGTTGAAGTGGGAGGCCGGGACTATGGCTACACCTTC. Translation: CSVEVGGRDYGYTF. This chain uses TRBV29-1 with TRBJ1-2; no clear D gene. The CDR3 spans 14 residues. V lost 1 base to trimming and J lost 3 bases, with 12 bases between them. CDR1 and CDR2 from the germline V gene are SQVTM and ANQGSEA. Combining the CDR3 with reference TRBV29-1 and TRBJ1-2 gives the whole variable domain SAVISQKPSRDICQRGTSLTIQCQVDSQVTMMFWYRQQPGQSLTLIATANQGSEATYESGFVIDKFPISRPNLTFSTLTVSNMSPEDSSIYLCSVEVGGRDYGYTFGSGTRLTVV.

The sample holds many counts of this clonotype. The chain is built from TRBV2 and TRBJ1-2; TRBD1 aligns across 9 bases. CDR1 and CDR2 (germline): SNHLY, FYNNEI. CDR3 length: 19 amino acids. V was pared by 0 bases and J by 5 bases, with 16 bases of the junction left unmatched. The CDR3 reads CASSEATTLGQGSGYGYTF. For the CDR3, the DNA is TGTGCCAGCAGTGAAGCGACCACCTTGGGACAGGGATCGGGTTATGGCTACACCTTC.

This clonotype has a handful of counts. CDR3 sequence: CASSHYKNTEAFF. The CDR3 nucleotides read TGTGCCAGCAGCCATTACAAGAACACTGAAGCTTTCTTT. The gene calls are TRBV14 and TRBJ1-1; D call uncertain. This CDR3 region has 13 residues. CDR1 is SGHDN and CDR2 is FVKESK in the germline V gene. The ends were cut back, 3 bases at V and 1 base at J, with 6 bases in the middle.

V usage is TRBV28 and J usage is TRBJ1-2; 7 bases agree with TRBD1. Unmatched junction bases numbered 12, after V lost 8 bases and J lost 0 bases. Germline V gene data show CDR1 as MDHEN and CDR2 as SYDVKM. The CDR3 contains 16 residues. CDR3 DNA sequence: TGTGCCAGCCGCCCCGGGGGGAGGGGGCCTAACTATGGCTACACCTTC. It specifies CASRPGGRGPNYGYTF.